This TCR beta chain was found in a study of T cells after yellow fever vaccination. Study-level findings and limits: Re-detected after boosting: most primary clones, more than 95% of CD4 and 88% of CD8. CD4 and CD8 compartments shared a small share of clonotypes, likely from convergent recombination.

This CDR3 has 18 amino acids. With 4 bases clipped from V and 4 bases from J, the junction kept 16 bases outside the gene matches. Synthesis of TCR cDNA relied on 5'RACE template switching, which attached a universal primer site and UMIs. TCRdb re-analysed the 5' RACE reads in MiXCR, keeping a single row per CDR3 protein. The sample holds about 580,000 distinct CDR3 sequences, around 17% seen once. This clonotype was seen only a few times. The antigen is undetermined. Material: PBMCs, obtained 5 to 6 days after the first yellow fever vaccination. The TCR was taken from a man between 18 and 29 years old who received the YFV17D yellow fever vaccine. The chain combines TRBV12-3 or TRBV12-4 with TRBJ2-1, with TRBD1 identical over 7 bases. In DNA, the CDR3 is TGTGCCAGCAGTTCCTCAAATTTCCTAGGGGGCCGGTACAATGAGCAGTTCTTC. Protein product: CASSSSNFLGGRYNEQFF.